Presented here are 32 T cell receptor beta chains from one specimen sequenced in a study of tumor-infiltrating lymphocytes in primary liver carcinoma. Reverse transcription of 450 to 500 ng total RNA with a constant-region primer produced TCR beta cDNA. For TCR beta, libraries were produced by three nested multiplex PCR rounds using slightly modified ARM-PCR. With TRBV1-TRBV30 forward primers and a C-beta reverse primer, the first two PCR rounds were run for about 10 cycles each. TCRdb ran MiXCR on the multiplex PCR reads and lists one entry per CDR3 protein. The repertoire holds roughly 55,000 distinct CDR3 sequences, with 60% to 85% as singletons. From unsorted bulk tissue weighing about 20-33 mg, DNA and RNA were co-extracted. Sequencing was carried out using liver tumor tissue from sampling region 2. Subset denoted: tumor region T2, inferior pole. These receptors were taken from a man aged 35 to 55 with primary liver carcinoma and hepatitis B virus infection.

This chain connects TRBV11-2 to TRBJ2-1; D is perhaps TRBD2 (5 bases). Germline V gives CDR1 SGHAT, CDR2 FQNNGV. CDR3 length: 15 amino acids. V lost 0 bases and J lost 5, with 11 bases in between. The CDR3 DNA reads as TGTGCCAGCAGCTTAGAGGGGAGTCCCCACAATGAGCAGTTCTTC. This codes for CASSLEGSPHNEQFF.

Remarks on this clonotype: Sequence at one end of the junction differs from germline and may be a read error. V gene TRBV10-3 combines with J gene TRBJ2-5, with 7 bases identical to TRBD1. Per the germline V gene, CDR1 is ENHRY and CDR2 is SYGVKD. CDR3 length: 14 amino acids. As DNA, the CDR3 is TGTGCCATCAATGCGACAGGGTTGGGAGAGGCCCAGTACTTC. Its translation is CAINATGLGEAQYF.

The chain joins TRBV12-3 or TRBV12-4 to TRBJ2-7, with 10 bases fitting TRBD1. The CDR3 runs to 15 residues. The V and J ends lost 5 bases and 5 bases, in that order; junction bases with no gene match: 9. CDR3 nucleotides: TGTGCCAGCAGTATGTGGACAGGGGGATCCCACGAGCAGTACTTC. Its protein product is CASSMWTGGSHEQYF.

A word on this clonotype: A junction end diverges from the germline sequence, so it may reflect a read error. The rearrangement links TRBV12-3 or TRBV12-4 to TRBJ2-1; TRBD2 matches at 7 bases. The CDR3 has 15 residues. CDR3 in amino acids: CTSKSGGSSYNVQFF. The CDR3 nucleotides are TGTACCAGCAAGTCGGGAGGTAGCTCCTACAATGTGCAGTTCTTC.

The chain has TRBV4-1 and TRBJ2-1; unclear D gene. The CDR3 sequence is 15 residues long. Trimming removed 4 bases from V and 5 bases from J, with 15 bases in between. Germline assignment: CDR1 MGHRA and CDR2 YSYEKL. The CDR3 reads CASSLLGSNNNEQFF. The DNA for the CDR3 is TGCGCCAGCAGCCTGCTCGGTAGTAACAACAATGAGCAGTTCTTC.

Note on this clonotype: The junction and the germline gene differ at one end; a read error may be behind it. This chain joins TRBV12-3 or TRBV12-4 and TRBJ2-3; D remains ambiguous. CDR3 length: 13 amino acids. The CDR3 bases are TGTACCAGCAGTTATCAGTACACAGATACGCAGTATTTT. This encodes CTSSYQYTDTQYF.

Of note for this clonotype: The germline gene is not matched at one end of the junction; a read error may be the cause. The rearrangement joins TRBV10-3 to TRBJ2-7, with D tentatively TRBD1 or TRBD2 (7 bases each). The CDR3 spans 14 residues. The germline V gene encodes CDR1 ENHRY and CDR2 SYGVKD. Here the CDR3 DNA reads TGTGCCAACAGTGCGGGGGACAGTCGGCCCGATCAGTACTTC. The encoded protein is CANSAGDSRPDQYF.

This clonotype was recorded a few times. The rearrangement joins TRBV7-6 to TRBJ2-1; 8 positions agree with TRBD1. Trimming took 1 base from V and 9 from J; bases not matched to a gene: 11. CDR3 length: 16 amino acids. Per germline, CDR1 SGHVS and CDR2 FNYEAQ. The CDR3 region has the DNA TGTGCCAGCAGCTTAGGTGGGCAGGGGGCTTATAGTGAGCAGTTCTTC. It encodes CASSLGGQGAYSEQFF.

The J gene is TRBJ2-1, the V gene TRBV11-2; 7 nucleotides line up with TRBD2. There are 15 residues in the CDR3. With 5 bases clipped from V and 12 bases from J, the junction kept 16 bases outside the gene matches. Germline lookup yields CDR1 SGHAT and CDR2 FQNNGV. The CDR3 loop reads CASSPQREGLSVQFF. The CDR3 region has the DNA TGTGCCAGCAGCCCCCAGCGGGAAGGATTGAGTGTGCAGTTCTTC.

With regard to this clonotype: The junction and the germline gene differ at one end; a read error may be behind it. V usage is TRBV6-1 and J usage is TRBJ2-7, with 7 bases aligning to TRBD2. The length of the CDR3 is 13 residues. Germline lookup yields CDR1 MNHNS and CDR2 SASEGT. CDR3 sequence (DNA): TGTGCCAGTAAGGGTAGCGGGCTATACGAGCTGTACTTC. This encodes CASKGSGLYELYF.

In the case of this clonotype: This clone may be a read error of a much larger clone one base away. CDR3 residues: CASIISVYEQYF. The CDR3 DNA reads TGTGCCAGCATAATCAGCGTATACGAGCAGTACTTC. The chain has TRBV2 and TRBJ2-7; unclear D gene. CDR1 SNHLY and CDR2 FYNNEI come from the germline V gene. The CDR3 consists of 12 residues. The ends were cut back, 7 bases at V and 4 bases at J, with 11 bases in the middle.

As to this clonotype: The junction departs from the called germline gene at one end, perhaps through a read error. The chain links TRBV14 to TRBJ1-3; D might be TRBD1 (5 bases). The length of the CDR3 is 14 residues. Germline-derived CDR1 and CDR2 are SGHDN and FVKESK. CDR3 sequence reads: CASNPRTSGTTIYF. The CDR3 nucleotides are TGTGCCAGCAACCCAAGGACATCTGGAACCACCATATATTTT.

A note on this clonotype: Given the absence of the conserved phenylalanine or tryptophan at the CDR3 end, a read error is likely. The chain employs TRBV3-1 and TRBJ2-5; D unresolved. V was shortened by 0 bases and J by 0 bases, with 17 bases between the two germline ends. The CDR3 extends over 18 amino acids. The germline CDR1 and CDR2 sequences are LGHDT and YNNKEL (reference sequence). DNA for the CDR3: TGTGCCAGCAGCCAAGACGGTCGTCCCAGATTGGACCAAGAGACCCAGTACCTC. This gives the protein CASSQDGRPRLDQETQYL.

In regard to this clonotype: It may be a read error: a sequence one base away is much more abundant. The chain has TRBV29-1 and TRBJ2-6; 7 bases match TRBD2. The J segment lost 0 bases and the V segment lost 4 bases, leaving 12 bases of the junction unmatched. The germline CDR1 and CDR2 sequences are SQVTM and ANQGSEA. The CDR3 covers 18 residues. The CDR3 DNA sequence: TGCAGCGTTGGAGGGACTGGCGGGAGCCTCTCTGGGGCCAACGTCCTGACTTTC. Its protein is CSVGGTGGSLSGANVLTF.

Many counts were recorded for this clonotype. The J gene is TRBJ2-2, the V gene TRBV5-1, with unresolved D. Per germline, CDR1 SGHRS and CDR2 YFSETQ. The CDR3 loop spans 15 amino acids. Trimming shortened V by 4 bases and J by 0 bases, and 10 bases separated the two germline ends. The CDR3 loop is CASSTRQTNTGELFF. The DNA of the CDR3 is TGCGCCAGCAGCACCAGGCAGACGAACACCGGGGAGCTGTTTTTT.

This clonotype occurred many times. The missing conserved phenylalanine or tryptophan at the end of this CDR3 makes a read error likely. The gene calls are TRBV11-1 and TRBJ2-7; D perhaps matches TRBD1 (5 bases). The V and J ends lost 5 bases and 7 bases respectively, with 24 bases between them. Germline V gives CDR1 SGHAT, CDR2 FQDESV (reference sequence). The CDR3 contains 16 residues. The CDR3 spells CASSLRVRASLGEQYL. The CDR3 region has the DNA TGTGCCAGCAGCCTGCGCGTCAGGGCGTCCCTGGGGGAGCAGTACTTA.

This clonotype was recorded only once. The rearrangement uses TRBV11-2 and TRBJ2-1, with 9 nucleotides matching TRBD2. J was trimmed by 9 bases and V by 5 bases; bases with no gene match: 14. The CDR3 is 16 amino acids. The germline CDR1 and CDR2 sequences are SGHAT and FQNNGV. CDR3 nucleotide sequence: TGTGCCAGCAGCACACCGGGGAGCGGGAGGTCCTTTGAGCAGTTCTTC. Residues: CASSTPGSGRSFEQFF.

This clonotype was picked up a small number of times. The chain combines TRBV12-3 or TRBV12-4 with TRBJ2-1; D is uncertain. Trimming removed 7 bases at V and 9 bases at J, with 13 bases between. The CDR3 runs 12 residues. The CDR3 region is CASTGPWLEQFF. The CDR3 DNA reads as TGTGCCAGCACCGGTCCCTGGCTTGAGCAGTTCTTC.

Worth noting for this clonotype: At one boundary the junction diverges from the germline segment, which might be a read error. V gene TRBV6-2 or TRBV6-3 combines with J gene TRBJ2-7; no clear D gene. The CDR3 sequence is 13 residues long. The V gene's germline CDR1 is MNHEY and CDR2 SVGEGT. In nucleotides, the CDR3 is TGTGACAGCAGTTACGAGGTTCCCTACGAGCAGTACTTC. Translated, it gives CDSSYEVPYEQYF.

The sample holds one count of this clonotype. At one end, the junction sequence differs from germline, possibly due to a read error. The rearrangement uses TRBV11-2 and TRBJ2-5; D is perhaps TRBD2 (5 bases). The germline V gene has CDR1 SGHAT and CDR2 FQNNGV. The CDR3 sequence is 16 residues long. The CDR3 sequence is CASSQTPDGMKETQYF. The CDR3 DNA is TGTGCTAGCAGCCAAACTCCTGACGGGATGAAAGAGACCCAGTACTTC.

A note on this clonotype: The CDR3 end shows no conserved phenylalanine or tryptophan, and so a read error is likely. The chain joins TRBV12-3 or TRBV12-4 to TRBJ2-1; D ambiguous. The CDR3 loop spans 15 amino acids. The CDR3: CTSNLGTSSYNEQFY. DNA for the CDR3: TGTACCAGCAATTTGGGTACCAGCTCCTACAATGAGCAGTTCTAC.

A few counts support this clonotype. Germline and junction disagree at one end, which may indicate a read error. This chain links TRBV12-3 or TRBV12-4 with TRBJ2-7; TRBD1 matches at 9 bases. There are 14 residues in the CDR3. The CDR3 loop is CASRGQGPSYKQYF. CDR3 bases: TGTGCCAGCAGGGGACAGGGACCCTCCTACAAGCAGTACTTC.

Concerning this clonotype itself: At one of its ends the junction is not consistent with the germline gene, which may arise from a read error. The rearrangement links TRBV29-1 to TRBJ2-1, with D unresolved. CDR1 and CDR2 from the germline V gene are SQVTM and ANQGSEA. This CDR3 spans 16 amino acids. CDR3 in DNA: TGCAGCGTTGATCTTCTGGACGCCAGCTCCTACAATGAGCAGCTCTTC. This gives the protein CSVDLLDASSYNEQLF.

J is TRBJ1-5 and V is TRBV28, with a tentative D call TRBD1 (5 bases). Trimming took off 11 bases at V and 1 base at J, with 9 bases between the two ends. CDR1 and CDR2 from the germline V gene are MDHEN and SYDVKM. The CDR3 is 12 residues long. The CDR3, as DNA: TGTGCCGCTCGACAGAGCAATCAGCCCCAGCATTTT. It is translated as CAARQSNQPQHF.

Notes on this clonotype: Its ends do not fully match the called genes, so a read error is possible. This chain links TRBV10-1 with TRBJ2-3; the match to TRBD2 covers 7 bases. Germline-derived CDR1 and CDR2 are WNHNN and SYGVQD (reference sequence). CDR3 length equals 15 residues. Here the CDR3 reads CANSESGLGTDTQYF. The CDR3 region has the DNA TGCGCCAACAGTGAATCCGGACTAGGCACAGATACGCAGTATTTT.

The rearrangement links TRBV5-1 to TRBJ2-7, with 7 bases fitting TRBD1. The length of the CDR3 is 14 residues. Germline V lookup: CDR1 SGHRS, CDR2 YFSETQ. J was trimmed by 5 bases and V by 9 bases; bases with no gene match: 14. The CDR3 DNA is TGCGCCAATAGCCAGGCACAGGGGCATGACGAGCAGTACTTC. Translating gives CANSQAQGHDEQYF.

There are many counts of this clonotype. The gene calls are TRBV29-1 and TRBJ2-3; D is undetermined. This CDR3 contains 13 residues. The ends were cut back, 3 bases at V and 0 bases at J, with 7 bases in the middle. CDR1 SQVTM and CDR2 ANQGSEA come from the germline V gene. The CDR3 region is CSVDVTSTDTQYF. CDR3 bases: TGCAGCGTTGACGTAACTAGCACAGATACGCAGTATTTT.

Details on this clonotype: Its ends do not fully match the called genes, so a read error is possible. The rearrangement links TRBV4-1 to TRBJ2-1, with TRBD1 matching 7 bases. This CDR3 has 16 residues. The germline V gene encodes CDR1 MGHRA and CDR2 YSYEKL. CDR3 bases: TGCACCAGCAGCCAAGGTGTAGGGGGCCATTACAATGAGCAGTTCTTC. Translating gives CTSSQGVGGHYNEQFF.

As for this clonotype: At one end, the junction sequence differs from germline, possibly due to a read error. The J gene is TRBJ2-2, the V gene TRBV11-2; TRBD1 or TRBD2 may be the D gene (5 bases each). Looked up from germline, CDR1 is SGHAT and CDR2 is FQNNGV. The CDR3 covers 14 residues. For the CDR3, the DNA is TGCGCCAGCAGCTTATTCATGGGGGCCGGGGAGCTGTTTTTT. It translates to CASSLFMGAGELFF.

With regard to this clonotype: Here the CDR3 omits its conserved ending phenylalanine or tryptophan, so a read error is the likely source. The DNA is left out, because the CDR3 cannot be placed on it with certainty; the CDR3 is given as TCRdb lists it. The chain is built from TRBV7-9 and TRBJ2-1; TRBD1, the table's D call, lacks a check against the DNA. Germline lookup yields CDR1 SEHNR and CDR2 FQNEAQ (reference sequence). The CDR3 length equals 17 residues, ends included. The CDR3 region is CASSLTYQGPKTNEQLY.

The table lists this clonotype with a few counts. A junction end diverges from the germline sequence, so it may reflect a read error. The chain couples TRBV10-3 to TRBJ2-5; a possible D gene is TRBD2 (6 bases). CDR1 ENHRY and CDR2 SYGVKD come from the germline V gene. There are 12 residues in the CDR3. The CDR3 DNA sequence: TGTGTCATCGCCGAACTTCGGGAGACCCAATACTTC. This sequence encodes CVIAELRETQYF.

The J gene is TRBJ2-2, the V gene TRBV29-1; D is ambiguous. The CDR3 spans 12 residues. Trimming stripped 5 bases from V and 0 bases from J, with 4 bases between. Looked up from germline, CDR1 is SQVTM and CDR2 is ANQGSEA. This CDR3 reads CSVSTNTGELFF. The CDR3 DNA reads TGCAGCGTTTCAACGAACACCGGGGAGCTGTTTTTT.